Described below is a single T cell receptor (beta chain) sequence and its context. Its cognate antigen is unknown. The sample belongs to a study of cytomegalovirus exposure and HLA in healthy donors. The study, taken as a whole, reports: Earlier analysis yielded a pattern in which most TCR beta V segments were productive about 87% or about 30% of the time. Upon later analysis, HLA-associated TCR beta chains proved more clonally expanded than other, equally common chains.

The V gene's germline CDR1 is SGHRS and CDR2 YFSETQ. This CDR3 spans 14 amino acids. Trimming took 4 bases from V and 4 from J; bases not matched to a gene: 4. The PCR was carried out with 60 Vbeta primers and 13 Jbeta primers. Produced via immunoSEQ multiplex PCR; TCRdb's table is partial and in-frame only. The sample lists under 95,000 clones, approximately 7.6% occurring once. The sequence was obtained from a man in his fifties or sixties in good health and CMV-seronegative. The J gene is TRBJ2-5, the V gene TRBV5-1, with 10 bases matching TRBD1. The material sequenced was PBMCs. The CDR3 DNA is TGCGCCAGCAGCCTACGACAGGGGGCAGAGACCCAGTACTTC. Amino acid sequence: CASSLRQGAETQYF.